The clone carrying this T cell receptor (beta chain) turned up a few times. What it binds is not known. Primers included in the PCR were 60 Vbeta and 13 Jbeta primers. Sequencing used immunoSEQ multiplex PCR; TCRdb keeps in-frame clones, though not all of them. The sample includes some 180,000 clones, about 10% of them seen just once. These data originate in a study of cytomegalovirus exposure and HLA in healthy donors. Study-level information: A data release that came early held some 79 million unique TCRs from HLA-typed donors. The study, taken as a whole, reports: Available immune exposure information was restricted to CMV serostatus only.

Source material: PBMCs. This TCR was sampled from a woman in her twenties or thirties in good health and CMV-seropositive.

CDR3 nucleotide sequence: TGTGCCAGCAGCTTTCCGGGACTAGCGATGTATGAGCAGTTCTTC. Translated, it gives CASSFPGLAMYEQFF. The chain employs TRBV11-3 and TRBJ2-1; 10 nucleotides match TRBD2. Germline loops: CDR1 SGHNT, CDR2 YENEEA. V shed 3 bases, J shed 8 bases, and the junction held 7 bases outside the gene matches. There are 15 residues in the CDR3.